Below are 18 T cell receptor beta chains sequenced from a single sample in a study of blood T cell repertoires in COVID-19. The repertoire was sequenced with immunoSEQ multiplex PCR; TCRdb's copy has only in-frame clones and lacks some. The sample includes about 130,000 clones, roughly 90% of them seen just once. The sample was peripheral blood. These receptors originate from a man aged 45-60 years with active COVID-19.

The chain carries TRBV3-1 (or the pseudogene TRBV3-2) and TRBJ1-1; D gene uncertain. The ends were cut back, 4 bases at V and 7 bases at J, with 13 bases in the middle. CDR1 is LGHDT, CDR2 YNNKEL, per germline (reference sequence). CDR3 length equals 13 residues. The CDR3 bases are TGTGCCAGCAGCCCCAACTATAGAGGTGAAGCTTTCTTT. This translates into CASSPNYRGEAFF.

This clone was counted once. The chain couples TRBV6-5 to TRBJ1-1; no reliable D call. This CDR3 spans 14 amino acids. Deletions cut 0 bases from V and 1 base from J, with 6 bases between. Germline lookup yields CDR1 MNHEY and CDR2 SVGAGI. The CDR3 region is CASSYSRGNTEAFF. CDR3 nucleotides: TGTGCCAGCAGTTACTCGCGGGGGAACACTGAAGCTTTCTTT.

The genes are TRBV23-1 and TRBJ1-5, with a possible D match to TRBD1 (6 bases). TRBV23-1 is noted as an ORF with a role that remains uncertain. The CDR3 has 15 residues. V was cut by 0 bases and J by 1 base, with 7 bases left in between. CDR3 sequence: CASSQSDRSNQPQHF. The CDR3 DNA reads TGCGCCAGCAGTCAATCCGACAGGAGCAATCAGCCCCAGCATTTT.

J is TRBJ2-1 and V is TRBV5-1; 8 nucleotides match TRBD1. The J segment lost 3 bases and the V segment lost 0 bases, leaving 5 bases of the junction unmatched. Germline-derived CDR1 and CDR2 are SGHRS and YFSETQ. This CDR3 region has 16 residues. The CDR3 region has the DNA TGCGCCAGCAGCTTGGATTCGACAGGGGACTACAATGAGCAGTTCTTC. Translation: CASSLDSTGDYNEQFF.

The chain couples TRBV6-5 to TRBJ2-3, with 13 nucleotides matching TRBD2. The CDR3 length is 15 residues. The trim removed 7 bases at V and 0 bases at J, leaving 1 base unmatched. The germline V gene encodes CDR1 MNHEY and CDR2 SVGAGI. The CDR3 bases are TGTGCCAGCACACTAGCGGGAGGGAGCACAGATACGCAGTATTTT. Its protein is CASTLAGGSTDTQYF.

CDR3: CASSRNRARGDTQYF. DNA of the CDR3: TGCGCCAGCAGTAGAAACCGAGCTAGAGGAGATACGCAGTATTTT. The chain combines TRBV10-1 with TRBJ2-3, with D uncertain. Trimming removed 5 bases from V and 5 bases from J, with 17 bases in between. Germline V gene sequence: CDR1 WNHNN, CDR2 SYGVQD (reference sequence). The CDR3 spans 15 residues.

The V call is TRBV5-1, the J call TRBJ2-5; TRBD1 aligns across 9 bases. Germline CDR1 and CDR2: SGHRS and YFSETQ. The length of the CDR3 is 13 residues. V lost 8 bases to trimming and J lost 5 bases; unmatched junction nucleotides: 7. DNA for the CDR3: TGCGCCAGTACTACAGGGGGCGGCGAGACCCAGTACTTC. Residues: CASTTGGGETQYF.

The chain uses TRBV2 and TRBJ2-5; 13 bases align to TRBD2. CDR1 and CDR2 (germline): SNHLY, FYNNEI. This CDR3 has 16 residues. Trimming cost V 7 bases and J 4 bases; bases outside gene matches: 9. CDR3 loop: CASILGLAGIGETQYF. CDR3 nucleotide sequence: TGTGCCAGCATCCTGGGACTAGCGGGAATCGGAGAGACCCAGTACTTC.

J is TRBJ2-6 and V is TRBV6-5, with D possibly TRBD1 on 5 matching bases. Germline V gene data show CDR1 as MNHEY and CDR2 as SVGAGI. Trimming removed 6 bases at V and 0 bases at J, with 9 bases between. CDR3 length: 15 amino acids. CDR3 in DNA: TGTGCCAGCAGCAGGGCCGGCTCTGGGGCCAACGTCCTGACTTTC. The encoded protein is CASSRAGSGANVLTF.

The gene calls are TRBV2 and TRBJ2-2, with 9 bases fitting TRBD2. CDR3 length equals 14 residues. Germline V CDR1 and CDR2: SNHLY, FYNNEI. V shed 7 bases, J shed 6 bases, and the junction held 6 bases outside the gene matches. CDR3 protein: CASISGSRAGELFF. CDR3 coding DNA: TGTGCCAGCATTAGCGGGAGTCGGGCCGGGGAGCTGTTTTTT.

The V gene is TRBV11-2, the J gene TRBJ2-5; D possibly corresponds to TRBD1 (6 bases). V was clipped by 7 bases and J by 7 bases, with 16 bases between them. Germline V CDR1 and CDR2: SGHAT, FQNNGV. This CDR3 has 13 residues. This CDR3 reads CASTSTGSGTQYF. CDR3 DNA: TGTGCCAGCACCTCTACAGGGTCGGGGACCCAGTACTTC.

CDR3 DNA sequence: TGTGCCAGCAGCTTAGATACTTACACAGATACGCAGTATTTT. As protein: CASSLDTYTDTQYF. The chain carries TRBV11-2 and TRBJ2-3; D is unresolved. The CDR3 is 14 residues long. The germline V gene encodes CDR1 SGHAT and CDR2 FQNNGV. Trimming removed 0 bases from V and 2 bases from J, with 6 bases in between.

J is TRBJ1-1 and V is TRBV19; D is unresolved. The V end was cut by 3 bases, the J end by 7 bases, with 9 bases between. CDR1 and CDR2 (germline): LNHDA, SQIVND (reference sequence). This CDR3 has 12 residues. CDR3 loop: CASSIGPIEAFF. CDR3 nucleotide sequence: TGTGCCAGTAGTATTGGCCCAATTGAAGCTTTCTTT.

The chain links TRBV25-1 to TRBJ2-1, with TRBD2 matching over 10 bases. Trimming cost V 3 bases and J 7 bases; bases outside gene matches: 6. Per germline, CDR1 MGHDK and CDR2 SYGVNS. The CDR3 contains 15 residues. The CDR3 bases are TGTGCCAGCAGTGAGCGAGCGGGGGGGCGGAATGAGCAGTTCTTC. Translating it yields CASSERAGGRNEQFF.

The chain is built from TRBV5-1 and TRBJ2-2, with a tentative D call TRBD2 (6 bases). CDR1 is SGHRS, CDR2 YFSETQ, per germline. This CDR3 is 16 amino acids long. Trimming shortened V by 6 bases and J by 5 bases, and 20 bases separated the two germline ends. The DNA of the CDR3 is TGCGCCAGCACCGGGGGAGGAACCGTTCGAACCGGGGAGCTGTTTTTT. Translation gives CASTGGGTVRTGELFF.

This rearrangement joins TRBV5-1 to TRBJ2-7; TRBD2 agrees at 11 bases. Germline CDR1 SGHRS, CDR2 YFSETQ. The CDR3 runs 17 residues. With 4 bases clipped from V and 2 bases from J, the junction kept 11 bases outside the gene matches. The CDR3 DNA reads TGCGCCAGCAGCCCCGCTACCGGGACTAGCGGACCCTACGAGCAGTACGTC. The encoded protein is CASSPATGTSGPYEQYV.

CDR3: CASSEDPSAGGLDEQFF. In DNA form, the CDR3 reads TGTGCCAGCAGTGAAGACCCCTCAGCGGGGGGGCTGGATGAGCAGTTCTTC. The gene calls are TRBV25-1 and TRBJ2-1; 10 bases are a match to TRBD2. The CDR3 covers 17 residues. V trimming: 2 bases; J trimming: 8 bases; junction bases outside the gene matches: 12. Germline V gives CDR1 MGHDK, CDR2 SYGVNS.

V is TRBV7-8 and J is TRBJ1-2, with D unclear. The CDR3 totals 17 residues. Per the germline V gene, CDR1 is SGHVS and CDR2 is FQNEAQ. The V and J ends lost 3 bases and 0 bases respectively, with 17 bases between them. CDR3 DNA sequence: TGTGCCAGCAGCTTGGCGGTCGCCACCTTACCTAACTATGGCTACACCTTC. Amino acid sequence: CASSLAVATLPNYGYTF.